The 23 T cell receptor beta chains in this list originate from one sample, sequenced in a study of blood T cell repertoires in COVID-19. Sequencing was performed with immunoSEQ multiplex PCR; in TCRdb, only in-frame clones are kept and a portion is missing. This table has about 240,000 clones, 82% appearing once. The sequenced sample consisted of peripheral blood. These receptors originate from a woman aged 55-69 years with active or convalescent COVID-19.

V is TRBV14 and J is TRBJ2-2; maybe TRBD1 (6 bases). The CDR3 has 13 residues. Trimming took 4 bases from V and 5 from J, leaving 8 bases between them. Germline CDR1 is SGHDN and CDR2 is FVKESK. The DNA for the CDR3 is TGTGCCAGCAGCCGGCAGGGGACCGGGGAGCTGTTTTTT. This encodes CASSRQGTGELFF.

CDR3 DNA sequence: TGTGCCAGCAGCTTGGCCTGGCAGGATAATTCACCCCTCCACTTT. Translated, it gives CASSLAWQDNSPLHF. V gene TRBV5-6 combines with J gene TRBJ1-6; D gene unclear. The CDR3 is made up of 15 amino acids. Per germline, CDR1 SGHDT and CDR2 YYEEEE. V lost 0 bases to trimming and J lost 5 bases, with 9 bases between them.

This chain joins TRBV18 and TRBJ2-5; 8 nucleotides line up with TRBD2. With V trimmed by 3 bases and J by 6 bases, 9 bases remained unmatched. There are 15 residues in the CDR3. CDR1 is KGHSH and CDR2 is LQKENI in the germline V gene. The CDR3: CASSPARGGRKTQYF. CDR3 sequence (DNA): TGTGCCAGCTCACCTGCACGGGGGGGCCGAAAGACCCAGTACTTC.

There are a few counts of this clone. V gene TRBV18 combines with J gene TRBJ2-5, with TRBD2 matching over 11 bases. The germline gives CDR1 KGHSH, CDR2 LQKENI. The V gene end was trimmed by 3 bases and the J gene end by 1 base; junction bases not matched to a gene: 10. This CDR3 is built from 18 residues. CDR3 nucleotide sequence: TGTGCCAGCTCACCCCCGGTACTAGCGGGGGCCACCCAAGAGACCCAGTACTTC. Amino acids: CASSPPVLAGATQETQYF.

The chain uses TRBV20-1 and TRBJ1-1; tentative D call: TRBD1 (6 bases). Germline CDR1 reads DFQATT; CDR2 reads SNEGSKA (reference sequence). This CDR3 region has 14 residues. V lost 3 bases to trimming and J lost 5 bases, with 16 bases between them. The DNA of the CDR3 is TGCAGTGCTAGTTCTGGGGGCGCGAAGACTGAAGCTTTCTTT. This gives the protein CSASSGGAKTEAFF.

This chain joins TRBV19 and TRBJ1-6; 8 bases map to TRBD1. The CDR3 length is 15 residues. Unmatched junction bases numbered 7, after V lost 5 bases and J lost 7 bases. CDR1 LNHDA and CDR2 SQIVND come from the germline V gene (reference sequence). In DNA, the CDR3 is TGTGCCAGTAGTCCCGGACAGGGAGGAAATTCACCCCTCCACTTT. Its protein product is CASSPGQGGNSPLHF.

The J gene is TRBJ2-2, the V gene TRBV28, with D perhaps matching TRBD2 (6 bases). Germline V lookup: CDR1 MDHEN, CDR2 SYDVKM. Deletions cut 7 bases from V and 4 bases from J, with 10 bases between. The CDR3 consists of 13 residues. CDR3 nucleotide sequence: TGTGCCAGCACCTGGGGGGTCACCGGGGAGCTGTTTTTT. It translates to CASTWGVTGELFF.

In this sample, this clone turned up a few times. The chain couples TRBV7-2 to TRBJ1-2; 8 bases are shared with TRBD1. The CDR3 totals 15 residues. Germline assignment: CDR1 SGHTA and CDR2 FQGNSA. The V segment lost 2 bases and the J segment 7 bases; nucleotides outside the gene matches: 9. CDR3 sequence: CASSLFDRGGGGYTF. DNA of the CDR3: TGTGCCAGCAGCTTATTTGACAGGGGAGGTGGTGGCTACACCTTC.

The CDR3 is CASTFVSGKNEKLFF. CDR3 bases: TGTGCCAGCACTTTCGTCAGCGGGAAGAATGAAAAACTGTTTTTT. The chain carries TRBV6-6 and TRBJ1-4; D call uncertain. CDR1 and CDR2 (germline): MNHNY, SVGAGI (reference sequence). V shed 7 bases and J shed 5 bases, with 17 bases lying between them. This CDR3 is built from 15 residues.

The chain carries TRBV6-5 and TRBJ2-7, with D maybe TRBD1 (6 bases). The V gene's germline CDR1 is MNHEY and CDR2 SVGAGI. V lost 10 bases and J lost 1, with 14 bases in between. The CDR3 sequence is 13 residues long. CDR3 DNA sequence: TGTGCCACCCGGTTTCAGGGGTCCTACGAGCAGTACTTC. Translating it yields CATRFQGSYEQYF.

The chain combines TRBV27 with TRBJ2-7; 8 bases are a match to TRBD1. The J segment lost 7 bases and the V segment lost 2 bases, leaving 10 bases of the junction unmatched. Germline V CDR1 and CDR2: MNHEY, SMNVEV (reference sequence). The CDR3 runs to 15 residues. CDR3 amino acids: CASSLDGQGFWEQYF. For the CDR3, the DNA is TGTGCCAGCAGTTTAGACGGACAGGGATTCTGGGAGCAGTACTTC.

The V call is TRBV6-5, the J call TRBJ2-3; D unclear. The germline gives CDR1 MNHEY, CDR2 SVGAGI. With 3 bases removed from V and 2 bases from J, the gap between germline ends came to 6 bases. CDR3 size: 13 residues. CDR3 residues: CASSYQVTDTQYF. In DNA, the CDR3 is TGTGCCAGCAGTTATCAGGTCACAGATACGCAGTATTTT.

This sequence joins TRBV24-1 and TRBJ2-5, with 8 positions matching TRBD1. There are 14 residues in the CDR3. Germline V gene sequence: CDR1 KGHDR, CDR2 SFDVKD. V trimming: 4 bases; J trimming: 4 bases; junction bases outside the gene matches: 4. The chain's CDR3 is CATSDPGQGETQYF. CDR3 in DNA: TGTGCCACCAGTGACCCCGGACAGGGAGAGACCCAGTACTTC.

The chain has TRBV3-1 (or the pseudogene TRBV3-2) and TRBJ2-2, with 7 bases matching TRBD2. Germline V gene data show CDR1 as LGHDT and CDR2 as YNNKEL (reference sequence). With 1 base clipped from V and 2 bases from J, the junction kept 4 bases outside the gene matches. The CDR3 covers 16 residues. The CDR3 is CASSQGGGPNTGELFF. DNA of the CDR3: TGTGCCAGCAGCCAAGGGGGGGGACCTAACACCGGGGAGCTGTTTTTT.

This chain links TRBV2 with TRBJ1-1, with a tentative D call TRBD1 (5 bases). The CDR3 has 14 residues. CDR1 is SNHLY and CDR2 is FYNNEI in the germline V gene. Between the trimmed V and J ends, which lost 7 bases and 3 bases, there was a span of 15 bases. For the CDR3, the DNA is TGTGCCAGCAAAAGACAGCCTAGGGACACTGAAGCTTTCTTT. Translating gives CASKRQPRDTEAFF.

This chain uses TRBV7-9 with TRBJ2-7; D may be TRBD1 (5 bases). Germline V gene data show CDR1 as SEHNR and CDR2 as FQNEAQ (reference sequence). CDR3 length equals 14 residues. V shed 2 bases and J shed 2 bases, with 10 bases lying between them. For the CDR3, the DNA is TGTGCCAGCAGCTTAAACAGGTATCCCTACGAGCAGTACTTC. Its protein product is CASSLNRYPYEQYF. The complete variable domain, with remaining parts taken from reference TRBV7-9 and TRBJ2-7, reads DTGVSQNPRHKITKRGQNVTFRCDPISEHNRLYWYRQTLGQGPEFLTYFQNEAQLEKSRLLSDRFSAERPKGSFSTLEIQRTEQGDSAMYLCASSLNRYPYEQYFGPGTRLTVT.

This clone was counted at least ten times. The rearrangement uses TRBV5-1 and TRBJ2-2; D is ambiguous. V was shortened by 5 bases and J by 4 bases, with 9 bases between the two germline ends. Germline CDR1 is SGHRS and CDR2 is YFSETQ. This CDR3 is 13 amino acids long. CDR3 in DNA: TGCGCCAGCAGTCCTACCTCCACCGGGGAGCTGTTTTTT. The encoded protein is CASSPTSTGELFF. Full variable domain (outside the CDR3, taken from reference TRBV5-1 and TRBJ2-2): KAGVTQTPRYLIKTRGQQVTLSCSPISGHRSVSWYQQTPGQGLQFLFEYFSETQRNKGNFPGRFSGRQFSNSRSEMNVSTLELGDSALYLCASSPTSTGELFFGEGSRLTVL.

This clone has a handful of counts. The chain recombines TRBV28 with TRBJ1-2, with 7 bases aligning to TRBD1. V shed 8 bases, J shed 8 bases, and the junction held 11 bases outside the gene matches. The CDR3 runs 13 residues. Germline assignment: CDR1 MDHEN and CDR2 SYDVKM. This CDR3 reads CASSPDRARGYTF. The CDR3 DNA is TGTGCCAGCTCCCCTGACAGGGCCCGCGGCTACACCTTC.

CDR3 sequence (DNA): TGTGCCAGCAGCCCTTCCGGGACTTCTAACTATGGCTACACCTTC. Translated, it gives CASSPSGTSNYGYTF. The chain joins TRBV9 to TRBJ1-2; a weak D match, TRBD1 (5 bases). CDR3 length: 15 amino acids. The germline gives CDR1 SGDLS, CDR2 YYNGEE. The germline V and J ends were trimmed by 4 bases and 0 bases, with 13 bases remaining between them.

The chain employs TRBV5-5 and TRBJ1-3; D remains ambiguous. CDR3 length: 17 amino acids. Trimming removed 0 bases from V and 2 bases from J, with 15 bases in between. Germline V gene data show CDR1 as SGHKS and CDR2 as YYEKEE (reference sequence). The CDR3, as DNA: TGTGCCAGCAGCTTGGCCGTCCACCCTAACGCTGGAAACACCATATATTTT. Its protein product is CASSLAVHPNAGNTIYF.

Remarks on this clone: At the DNA level, this CDR3 is encoded by other sequences in the same sample as well. CDR3 region: CSVEGLAGTQYF. The CDR3 DNA reads as TGCAGCGTTGAAGGTCTGGCGGGTACGCAGTATTTT. The chain combines TRBV29-1 with TRBJ2-3; weak D call: TRBD2 (5 bases). With 1 base removed from V and 8 bases from J, the gap between germline ends came to 10 bases. Germline V gene sequence: CDR1 SQVTM, CDR2 ANQGSEA. The length of the CDR3 is 12 residues.

This clone occurred a few times. The chain employs TRBV21-1 and TRBJ2-7; the D call TRBD1 from the table was never checked on the DNA. TRBV21-1 is tagged as a pseudogene. The length of the CDR3 is 16 residues. The CDR3 sequence is CASSKGSGTRPYEQYF. DNA of the CDR3: TGTGCCAGCAGCAAAGGTTCCGGGACACGGCCCTACGAGCAGTACTTC.

The chain uses TRBV27 and TRBJ1-6; 7 bases map to TRBD1. This CDR3 has 16 amino acids. Per the germline V gene, CDR1 is MNHEY and CDR2 is SMNVEV (reference sequence). V was pared by 6 bases and J by 4 bases, with 9 bases of the junction left unmatched. The CDR3 nucleotides read TGTGCCAGCAGACCCGACAGGGCTGGATATAATTCACCCCTCCACTTT. This translates into CASRPDRAGYNSPLHF.